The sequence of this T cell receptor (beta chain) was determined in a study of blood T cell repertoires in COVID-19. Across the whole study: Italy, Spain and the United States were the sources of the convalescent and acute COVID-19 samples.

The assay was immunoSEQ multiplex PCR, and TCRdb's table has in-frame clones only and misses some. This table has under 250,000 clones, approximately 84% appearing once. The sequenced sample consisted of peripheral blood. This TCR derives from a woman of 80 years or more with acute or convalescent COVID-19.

CDR3 nucleotides: TGTGCCACCAGCACGAGGACAGGGGGCTCGGGAGAGACCCAGTACTTC. Protein sequence: CATSTRTGGSGETQYF. This chain connects TRBV15 to TRBJ2-5; TRBD1 matches 11 bases. The CDR3 is 16 residues long. After removal of 4 bases from V and 4 bases from J, the junction contained 8 bases not matched to a gene. Germline assignment: CDR1 LNHNV and CDR2 YYDKDF (reference sequence).